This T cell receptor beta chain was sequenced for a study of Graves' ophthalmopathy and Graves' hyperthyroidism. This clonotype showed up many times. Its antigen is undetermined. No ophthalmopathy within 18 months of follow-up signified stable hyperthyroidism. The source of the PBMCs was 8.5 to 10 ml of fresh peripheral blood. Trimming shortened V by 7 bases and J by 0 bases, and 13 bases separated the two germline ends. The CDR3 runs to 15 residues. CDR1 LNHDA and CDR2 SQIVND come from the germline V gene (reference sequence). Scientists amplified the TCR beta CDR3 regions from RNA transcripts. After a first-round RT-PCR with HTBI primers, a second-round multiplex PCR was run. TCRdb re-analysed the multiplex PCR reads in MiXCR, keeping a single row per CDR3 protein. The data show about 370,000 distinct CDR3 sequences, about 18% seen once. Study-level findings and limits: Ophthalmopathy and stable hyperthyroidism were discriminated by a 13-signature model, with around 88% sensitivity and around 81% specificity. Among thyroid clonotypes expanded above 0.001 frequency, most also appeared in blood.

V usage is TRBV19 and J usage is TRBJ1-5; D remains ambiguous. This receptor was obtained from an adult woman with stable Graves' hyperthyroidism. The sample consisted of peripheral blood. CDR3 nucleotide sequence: TGTGCCAGTAAGAAAAGGACGGATAGCAATCAGCCCCAGCATTTT. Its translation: CASKKRTDSNQPQHF. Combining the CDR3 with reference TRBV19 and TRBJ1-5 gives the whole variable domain DGGITQSPKYLFRKEGQNVTLSCEQNLNHDAMYWYRQDPGQGLRLIYYSQIVNDFQKGDIAEGYSVSREKKESFPLTVTSAQKNPTAFYLCASKKRTDSNQPQHFGDGTRLSIL.